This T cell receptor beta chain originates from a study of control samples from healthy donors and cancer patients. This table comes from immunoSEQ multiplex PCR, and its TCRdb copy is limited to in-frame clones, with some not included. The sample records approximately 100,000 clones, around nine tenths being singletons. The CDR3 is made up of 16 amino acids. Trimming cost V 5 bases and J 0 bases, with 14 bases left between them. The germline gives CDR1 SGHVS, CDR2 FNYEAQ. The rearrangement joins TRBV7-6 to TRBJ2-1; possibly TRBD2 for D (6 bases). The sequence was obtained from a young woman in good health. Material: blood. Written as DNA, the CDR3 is TGTGCCAGCAGCCTCTCTAGCGTCAGCTCCTACAATGAGCAGTTCTTC. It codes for CASSLSSVSSYNEQFF. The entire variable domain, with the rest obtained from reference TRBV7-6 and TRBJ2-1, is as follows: GAGVSQSPRYKVTKRGQDVALRCDPISGHVSLYWYRQALGQGPEFLTYFNYEAQQDKSGLPNDRFSAERPEGSISTLTIQRTEQRDSAMYRCASSLSSVSSYNEQFFGPGTRLTVL.